This T cell receptor beta chain emerged from a study of T cell responses to AZD1222 COVID-19 vaccine (dated by TCRdb to the early 2020s). Background on the whole study: AZD1222 recipients given second doses at about 4 weeks or at about 12 weeks were pooled, since spike-specific TCR depth and breadth were not found to differ between the two schedules. TCR sequencing was performed for over 230 trial participants, of whom 200 to 220 were given two doses of AZD1222 and around 26 were given two doses of MenACWY control vaccine. Trial participants were enrolled by age into subgroups of 18-55, 56-69 and 70-plus years, and around 140, 26 and 57 TCR-sequenced participants, respectively, were included in these subgroups. Results the study describes overall, beyond this receptor: Participants were mostly white British and included more females than males, and it was suggested by the authors that clonal diversity may have been underestimated. Nearly half of unique spike-specific TCRs reportedly recognized epitopes outside regions mutated in the B.1.351 and B.1.1.7 variants. Because no day 14 peak-response samples were available, the repertoires could be characterized only after the peak T cell response. Vaccine-associated CD4 TCRs spanned the whole spike protein, with dominant responses in regions 160-218 and 743-854. A significant rise in spike-specific TCR breadth and depth was observed after two AZD1222 doses relative to day 0 and relative to MenACWY recipients. Conclusions about previously exposed vaccinees are limited because only a handful of AZD1222 recipients were SARS-CoV-2 seropositive at baseline. The 56-69-year group was small, and its depth increase did not reach significance, likely because of low power.

The time point label on this specimen signifies: baseline before first vaccination. Vaccinee samples were obtained from the UK trials COV001 and COV002, which included a single-blind randomized controlled phase 2/3 trial of AZD1222 (ChAdOx1 nCoV-19) in healthy adults. For TCRbeta chain sequencing, PBMC samples were collected from trial participants at day 0 and at day 28 after the second dose. From the germline V gene, CDR1 is SGHTA and CDR2 is FQGTGA. V is trimmed back by 5 bases and J by 10 bases, and the junction contains 10 bases that no gene match accounts for. The CDR3 has 13 amino acids, counting the end cysteine and phenylalanine. Solely the CDR3 DNA is kept, with 39 bases framed from the first base. The CDR3 regions of human TCRbeta chains were subjected to immunosequencing. The authors' pipeline ran thus. Repertoire TCRs were checked for matches against a reference library of SARS-CoV-2-specific TCRs that had been generated using the MIRA antigen-specificity platform. Breadth was defined as the fraction of unique TCRs that were SARS-CoV-2-associated, and depth was defined as the fraction of total T cells that were SARS-CoV-2-associated. Each spike-specific TCR was assigned to its reactive spike region and to a CD4 or CD8 class using the MIRA data. Log10-transformed breadth and depth values were compared by one-way ANOVA with Sidak's multiple comparisons tests. TCRdb limited this immuneACCESS table to in-frame rearrangements with V and J called. A share of clones is missing; checked studies link under half to unresolved V genes, and the rest is unexplained. V and J calls and clone size are given by that table; D and trimming were obtained from the DNA. Present in this sample are more than 75,000 clones, about 90% of which were seen just once. In total, the top ten clones hold around 6.8% of the sample.

Details on this clone: It lacks a known antigen. Base-call qualities are not available, and no considerably larger clone is one nucleotide away.

The source was peripheral blood, collected on day 0 of AZD1222 vaccination. The sequence is built from TRBV7-3 and TRBJ1-2, and 7 junction bases match TRBD1. This receptor was obtained from an adult in good health. The nucleotide sequence is TGTGCCAGCAGCCCTAAATTGACAGGGTTCTACACCTTC. Translated, this gives CASSPKLTGFYTF.